The rows below give T cell receptor beta chains drawn from one sample of a study of T-cell reconstitution after alpha-beta-depleted transplantation in children. TCRdb reanalysed the PCR reads using MiXCR and keeps one entry per CDR3 protein. The sample has some 200,000 distinct CDR3 sequences, 9.7% seen once. Here the sequenced sample was PBMCs from the stem cell graft donor, taken from the stem cell graft. These receptors were taken from a human donor who donated a stem cell graft to a child with SCID. CDR3s include the opening cysteine and the closing phenylalanine or tryptophan. Fields, in order: V gene, J gene, clone size, CDR3 protein. The size field is filled for only some rows; it gives once, few, many or a size class.

TRBV25-1	TRBJ2-1	many	CASSQTGLDYNEQFF
TRBV29-1	TRBJ2-5	many	CSVKQGEETQYF
TRBV19	TRBJ2-1	many	CASSTSGANEQFF
TRBV15	TRBJ2-3	many	CATSRDRGAADTQYF
TRBV18	TRBJ2-1	many	CASSPVAGGDNEQFF
TRBV16	TRBJ1-1	many	CASSRNTEAFF
TRBV28	TRBJ2-3	many	CASSSLAGWFGTDTQYF
TRBV11-2	TRBJ2-5	many	CASSFKLWETQYF
TRBV9	TRBJ2-3	many	CASSPHSGPISTDTQYF
TRBV23-1	TRBJ1-2	.	CASSQSGIEGLYGYTF
TRBV28	TRBJ2-2	many	CASRYRVYTGELFF
TRBV5-5	TRBJ2-7	many	CASSLGTGSTYEQYF
TRBV2	TRBJ1-2	many	CASTTDYGYTF
TRBV30	TRBJ1-6	many	CAWSVAPGSPLHF
TRBV6-5	TRBJ1-1	many	CASIAGQGGDTEAFF
TRBV5-1	TRBJ2-5	few	CASNERQGRVEAQYF
TRBV5-1	TRBJ2-1	.	CASSEGGWAVRTYNEQFF
TRBV7-7	TRBJ2-1	many	CASSSHSKSGLAESYNEQFF
TRBV28	TRBJ1-5	many	CASIVGGFRNQPQHF
TRBV6-1	TRBJ1-3	many	CASNTQRASSGNTIYF
TRBV4-3	TRBJ1-5	many	CASSQDGRNQPQHF
TRBV20-1	TRBJ2-5	many	CSARDRTSGQETQYF
TRBV7-2	TRBJ2-7	.	CASSYGTGGAYEQYF
TRBV5-1	TRBJ1-2	many	CASSLDGSAPYGYTF
TRBV5-1	TRBJ2-3	many	CASSLTSGGLTDTQYF
TRBV10-3	TRBJ2-3	few	CAISESGRDTQYF
TRBV5-1	TRBJ2-3	many	CASSKQGAAGTDTQYF
TRBV7-2	TRBJ1-5	many	CASSLGRAPNQPQHF
TRBV3-1	TRBJ2-5	many	CASSQDGTGGAETQYF
TRBV5-1	TRBJ2-3	many	CASSLGTITDTQYF
TRBV28	TRBJ2-2	many	CASSSGGEGTGELFF
TRBV15	TRBJ2-2	many	CATSRDAPGQGTGELFF
TRBV5-1	TRBJ2-2	many	CASSLEGPGELFF
TRBV7-2	TRBJ1-1	many	CASSLLAFEAFF
TRBV7-2	TRBJ2-5	many	CASSLGHLQETQYF
TRBV20-1	TRBJ1-1	many	CSARVYRGTEAFF
TRBV20-1	TRBJ2-2	many	CSALGQPRGTGELFF
TRBV3-1	TRBJ1-5	many	CASSRGGGSNQPQHF
TRBV3-1	TRBJ2-1	many	CASSRGAAINEQFF
TRBV12-3/TRBV12-4	TRBJ1-2	many	CASSSGTSYYGYTF
TRBV6-5	TRBJ2-1	many	CASSFRGDWNEQFF
TRBV7-2	TRBJ2-3	many	CASSLAGGFTDTQYF
TRBV7-8	TRBJ2-2	.	CASSLRQGTSGVAGELFF
TRBV12-3/TRBV12-4	TRBJ2-6	.	CTSCLRVLLGRSGANVLTF
TRBV5-1	TRBJ1-1	many	CASSLATGNTEAFF
TRBV7-9	TRBJ1-4	many	CASSRGINEKLFF
TRBV12-3/TRBV12-4	TRBJ1-2	many	CASSKPPGNYGYTF
TRBV7-8	TRBJ1-2	many	CASSSDSVEGNYGYTF
TRBV7-2	TRBJ2-4	few	CASSHAGTSGKNIQYF
TRBV11-2	TRBJ1-2	many	CASAQGGNYGYTF
TRBV11-2	TRBJ2-3	many	CASSRDRGPPSTDTQYF
TRBV20-1	TRBJ2-7	many	CSSTGGLSVNEQYF